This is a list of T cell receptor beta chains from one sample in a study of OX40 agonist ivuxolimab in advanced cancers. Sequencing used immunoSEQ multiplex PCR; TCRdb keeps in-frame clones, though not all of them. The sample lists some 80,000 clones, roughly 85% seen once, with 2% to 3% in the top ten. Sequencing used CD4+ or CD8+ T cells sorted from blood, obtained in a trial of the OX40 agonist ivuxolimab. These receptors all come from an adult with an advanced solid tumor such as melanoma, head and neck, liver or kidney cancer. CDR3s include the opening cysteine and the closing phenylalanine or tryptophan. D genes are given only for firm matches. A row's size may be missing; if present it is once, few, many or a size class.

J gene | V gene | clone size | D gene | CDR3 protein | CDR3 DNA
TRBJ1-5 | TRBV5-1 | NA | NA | CASSLAPSGGMGARSPQPQHF | TGCGCCAGCAGCTTGGCCCCGTCTGGAGGGATGGGGGCGCGATCCCCTCAGCCCCAGCATTTT
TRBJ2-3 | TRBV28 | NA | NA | CASSRDSTSTDTQYF | TGTGCCAGCAGCAGAGACAGTACTAGCACAGATACGCAGTATTTT
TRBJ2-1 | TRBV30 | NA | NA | CAWTRGTLGEQFF | TGTGCCTGGACACGCGGGACTTTGGGCGAGCAGTTCTTC
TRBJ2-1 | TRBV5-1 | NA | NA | CASSKVQGDDNEQFF | TGCGCCAGCAGCAAAGTACAGGGAGATGATAATGAGCAGTTCTTC
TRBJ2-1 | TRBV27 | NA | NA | CASTDRFNEQFF | TGTGCCAGCACCGACCGTTTCAATGAGCAGTTCTTC
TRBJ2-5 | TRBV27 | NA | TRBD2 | CASSLSRGDQETQYF | TGTGCCAGCAGTTTATCGCGGGGGGACCAAGAGACCCAGTACTTC
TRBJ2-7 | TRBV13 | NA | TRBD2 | CASRLAGNSYEQYF | TGTGCCAGCAGGCTAGCGGGGAACTCCTACGAGCAGTACTTC
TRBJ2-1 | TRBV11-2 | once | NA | CASSQRDGGNEQFF | TGTGCCAGCAGCCAACGGGACGGGGGAAATGAGCAGTTCTTC
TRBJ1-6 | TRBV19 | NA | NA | CASSIQNSALHF | TGTGCCAGTAGTATACAGAATTCAGCCCTCCACTTT
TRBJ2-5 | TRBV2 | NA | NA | CASSDGRVQETQYF | TGTGCCAGCAGTGACGGCAGGGTCCAAGAGACCCAGTACTTC
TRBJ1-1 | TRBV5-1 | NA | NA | CASSLAWRGNTEAFF | TGCGCCAGCAGCTTGGCCTGGAGGGGGAACACTGAAGCTTTCTTT
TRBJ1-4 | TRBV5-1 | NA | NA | CASKCEGRLFYGLFF | TGCGCCAGTAAATGCGAGGGCCGCCTTTTTTATGGACTGTTTTTT
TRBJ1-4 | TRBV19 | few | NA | CASSPGRFNEKLFF | TGTGCCAGTAGCCCAGGCAGGTTTAATGAAAAACTGTTTTTT
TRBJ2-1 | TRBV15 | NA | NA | CATSRDRDSYNEQFF | TGTGCCACCAGCAGAGATAGGGACTCTTACAATGAGCAGTTCTTC
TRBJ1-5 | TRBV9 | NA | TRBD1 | CASSVAPTGEGPQHF | TGTGCCAGCAGCGTAGCCCCCACAGGGGAAGGGCCCCAGCATTTT
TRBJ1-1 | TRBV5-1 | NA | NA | CASRSGHVTEAFF | TGCGCCAGCAGAAGTGGACACGTCACTGAAGCTTTCTTT
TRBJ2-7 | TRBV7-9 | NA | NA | CASSLIGGSSYEQYF | TGTGCCAGCAGCTTAATTGGGGGGTCGTCCTACGAGCAGTACTTC
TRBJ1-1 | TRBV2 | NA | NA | CASSSTPSDPEAFF | TGTGCCAGCAGTTCTACACCATCGGACCCAGAAGCTTTCTTT
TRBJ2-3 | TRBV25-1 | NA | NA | CASSEFGGRGDTQYF | TGTGCCAGCAGTGAATTTGGCGGCCGAGGAGATACGCAGTATTTT
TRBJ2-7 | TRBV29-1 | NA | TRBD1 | CSVSRTGGRIEQYF | TGCAGCGTTTCCCGGACAGGGGGAAGGATCGAGCAGTACTTC
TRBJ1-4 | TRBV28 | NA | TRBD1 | CASISIFGTGDSVDEKLFF | TGTGCCAGCATTTCAATCTTTGGGACAGGGGATTCAGTGGATGAAAAACTGTTTTTT
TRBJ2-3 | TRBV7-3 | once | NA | CASSLGSHTDTQYF | TGTGCCAGCAGCTTAGGTAGTCACACAGATACGCAGTATTTT
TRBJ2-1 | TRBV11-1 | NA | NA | CASSLETSEQFF | TGTGCCAGCAGCTTAGAGACAAGTGAGCAGTTCTTC